The 30 T cell receptor beta chains reported below all come from one sample, sequenced in a study of neoadjuvant nivolumab and ipilimumab in lung cancer (dated by TCRdb to about 2020). What the time point label conveys for this sample: pretherapy, before neoadjuvant immune checkpoint inhibitors. Receptors were amplified or captured by the immunoSEQ multiplex PCR assay. The table comes from immuneACCESS by way of TCRdb, which keeps in-frame sequences with V and J called. Part of the clones is missing from these tables; in studies checked, under half for an unresolved V gene and the rest for unknown reasons. The sample data list 40,000 to 60,000 clones, and roughly 91% of these were observed just once. More than 3% of the sample is taken by the ten largest. The sample in question was blood, obtained before neoadjuvant nivolumab, alone or with ipilimumab. These receptors originate from an adult with non-small cell lung cancer. Some clones in this sample may be carry-over from other donors' samples.

The genes are TRBV29-1 and TRBJ1-1, with a weak D call TRBD1 (5 bases). The CDR3 runs 13 residues. V was cut by 7 bases and J by 0 bases, with 12 bases left in between. Germline values: CDR1 SQVTM, CDR2 ANQGSEA. The CDR3 region has the DNA TGCAGCGGTGGGACGGGGATGAACACTGAAGCTTTCTTT. Protein product: CSGGTGMNTEAFF.

This sequence joins TRBV19 and TRBJ2-7; 8 bases are a match to TRBD2. This CDR3 region has 14 residues. The V gene end was trimmed by 3 bases and the J gene end by 2 bases; junction bases not matched to a gene: 3. Germline CDR1 and CDR2: LNHDA and SQIVND (reference sequence). DNA for the CDR3: TGTGCCAGTAGTATGGGACTAGAAACCTACGAGCAGTACTTC. The encoded protein is CASSMGLETYEQYF.

This rearrangement joins TRBV12-5 to TRBJ2-5; D is ambiguous. V was shortened by 2 bases and J by 5 bases, with 9 bases between the two germline ends. Per the germline V gene, CDR1 is LGHNT and CDR2 is FRNRAP. The CDR3 length is 13 residues. The DNA of the CDR3 is TGTGCTAGTGGTTTGCCCGCTCGGGAGACCCAGTACTTC. It codes for CASGLPARETQYF.

The V gene is TRBV5-1, the J gene TRBJ1-1; TRBD1 matches 9 bases. CDR1 and CDR2 from the germline V gene are SGHRS and YFSETQ. After removal of 3 bases from V and 4 bases from J, the junction contained 7 bases not matched to a gene. The CDR3 loop spans 15 amino acids. The CDR3: CASSSRTGVGTEAFF. The CDR3 coding sequence is TGCGCCAGCAGCTCGAGGACAGGGGTGGGCACTGAAGCTTTCTTT. Based on the CDR3 plus reference TRBV5-1 and TRBJ1-1, the full variable domain is KAGVTQTPRYLIKTRGQQVTLSCSPISGHRSVSWYQQTPGQGLQFLFEYFSETQRNKGNFPGRFSGRQFSNSRSEMNVSTLELGDSALYLCASSSRTGVGTEAFFGQGTRLTVV.

The chain has TRBV5-1 and TRBJ2-1, with 9 bases lining up with TRBD1. The J segment lost 6 bases and the V segment lost 6 bases, leaving 16 bases of the junction unmatched. In germline, CDR1 is SGHRS, CDR2 YFSETQ. This CDR3 has 17 residues. CDR3 coding DNA: TGCGCCAGCACTTCGCTGGCCGGGACAGGGCGAAGCAATGAGCAGTTCTTC. Amino acids: CASTSLAGTGRSNEQFF.

This chain joins TRBV14 and TRBJ2-1; 12 positions match TRBD2. The ends lost 6 bases at V and 8 bases at J; junction bases unmatched: 8. Germline-derived CDR1 and CDR2 are SGHDN and FVKESK. This CDR3 comprises 15 residues. This CDR3 is CASRSSGRARYEQFF. The CDR3 coding sequence is TGTGCCAGCAGGTCTAGCGGGAGGGCCCGGTATGAGCAGTTCTTC.

This rearrangement joins TRBV18 to TRBJ2-7, with TRBD2 matching 9 bases. Per the germline V gene, CDR1 is KGHSH and CDR2 is LQKENI. This CDR3 is 15 amino acids long. V lost 4 bases and J lost 3; bases outside the gene matches: 7. CDR3 bases: TGTGCCAGCTCACTTAGCGGGAGATGGGACTACGAGCAGTACTTC. This translates into CASSLSGRWDYEQYF.

J is TRBJ1-1 and V is TRBV2, with D possibly TRBD1 on 6 matching bases. CDR3 length equals 13 residues. CDR1 and CDR2 from the germline V gene are SNHLY and FYNNEI. V lost 7 bases to trimming and J lost 4 bases, with 13 bases between them. The CDR3 DNA reads TGTGCCAGCATAGAGGGGGTTGGCACTGAAGCTTTCTTT. Translating gives CASIEGVGTEAFF.

This clone was observed a handful of times. The V gene is TRBV10-1, the J gene TRBJ1-1; D possibly corresponds to TRBD1 (5 bases). V shed 6 bases and J shed 9 bases, with 11 bases lying between them. Germline V gene sequence: CDR1 WNHNN, CDR2 SYGVQD (reference sequence). CDR3 size: 11 residues. CDR3: CASSWDGKAFF. In nucleotides, the CDR3 is TGCGCCAGCAGCTGGGACGGGAAAGCTTTCTTT.

The chain carries TRBV9 and TRBJ2-5, with D possibly being TRBD2 (6 bases). V lost 2 bases and J lost 5, with 13 bases in between. The CDR3 runs to 14 residues. Germline loops: CDR1 SGDLS, CDR2 YYNGEE. CDR3 bases: TGTGCCAGCAGCGTTACTAGCAGGGCGGAGACCCAGTACTTC. Residues: CASSVTSRAETQYF.

The chain links TRBV19 to TRBJ1-5; D perhaps matches TRBD1 (5 bases). Trimming removed 6 bases from V and 4 bases from J, with 10 bases in between. The CDR3 totals 13 residues. CDR1 is LNHDA and CDR2 is SQIVND in the germline V gene (reference sequence). The CDR3, as DNA: TGTGCCAGTAGCGCAGGGAGAAATCAGCCCCAGCATTTT. Residues: CASSAGRNQPQHF. Together with reference TRBV19 and TRBJ1-5, the CDR3 gives the full variable domain: DGGITQSPKYLFRKEGQNVTLSCEQNLNHDAMYWYRQDPGQGLRLIYYSQIVNDFQKGDIAEGYSVSREKKESFPLTVTSAQKNPTAFYLCASSAGRNQPQHFGDGTRLSIL.

The chain employs TRBV25-1 and TRBJ1-4; tentatively, D is TRBD1 (6 bases). This CDR3 has 16 amino acids. Trimming removed 2 bases at V and 1 base at J, with 11 bases between. Germline V lookup: CDR1 MGHDK, CDR2 SYGVNS. CDR3 amino acids: CASSERGTITNEKLFF. Written as DNA, the CDR3 is TGTGCCAGCAGTGAACGAGGGACAATAACTAATGAAAAACTGTTTTTT.

This chain connects TRBV7-9 to TRBJ2-1; TRBD2 matches 8 bases. Trimming cost V 2 bases and J 7 bases; bases outside gene matches: 7. This CDR3 region has 15 residues. CDR1 is SEHNR, CDR2 FQNEAQ, per germline (reference sequence). The CDR3 reads CASSLLAGGGNEQFF. CDR3 in DNA: TGTGCCAGCAGCTTATTGGCGGGGGGTGGGAATGAGCAGTTCTTC.

This clone was recorded once. The chain couples TRBV18 to TRBJ2-7; TRBD2 matches at 7 bases. The J segment lost 6 bases and the V segment lost 0 bases, leaving 5 bases of the junction unmatched. The CDR3 spans 14 residues. Germline CDR1 KGHSH, CDR2 LQKENI. The CDR3 sequence is CASSPPATSSEQYF. The CDR3 bases are TGTGCCAGCTCACCACCGGCGACTAGCTCCGAGCAGTACTTC. The variable domain in full, completed from reference TRBV18 and TRBJ2-7, reads NAGVMQNPRHLVRRRGQEARLRCSPMKGHSHVYWYRQLPEEGLKFMVYLQKENIIDESGMPKERFSAEFPKEGPSILRIQQVVRGDSAAYFCASSPPATSSEQYFGPGTRLTVT.

The V call is TRBV9, the J call TRBJ2-5; perhaps TRBD1 as D (6 bases). Germline assignment: CDR1 SGDLS and CDR2 YYNGEE. This CDR3 comprises 14 residues. The V end lost 0 bases, the J end lost 7 bases, and 13 bases lay between the germline ends. The CDR3 is CASSVGGGPTTQYF. The DNA of the CDR3 is TGTGCCAGCAGCGTAGGAGGGGGTCCGACGACCCAGTACTTC.

The CDR3 is CASSIGWGEQFF. The CDR3, as DNA: TGTGCCAGTAGTATAGGGTGGGGCGAGCAGTTCTTC. V and J are TRBV19 and TRBJ2-1; a weak D match, TRBD1 (5 bases). The CDR3 sequence is 12 residues long. Germline CDR1 is LNHDA and CDR2 is SQIVND (reference sequence). V dropped 1 base and J dropped 10 bases, with 8 bases sitting between them. Filled out from reference TRBV19 and TRBJ2-1, the complete variable domain reads DGGITQSPKYLFRKEGQNVTLSCEQNLNHDAMYWYRQDPGQGLRLIYYSQIVNDFQKGDIAEGYSVSREKKESFPLTVTSAQKNPTAFYLCASSIGWGEQFFGPGTRLTVL.

The chain recombines TRBV25-1 with TRBJ2-2, with D perhaps TRBD1 (5 bases). Germline V gene lookup returns CDR1 MGHDK and CDR2 SYGVNS. This CDR3 spans 15 amino acids. With 0 bases removed from V and 3 bases from J, the gap between germline ends came to 8 bases. The CDR3 reads CASSEYSGYTGELFF. Here the CDR3 DNA reads TGTGCCAGCAGTGAATACTCAGGGTACACCGGGGAGCTGTTTTTT. The whole variable domain, remainder taken from reference TRBV25-1 and TRBJ2-2, is EADIYQTPRYLVIGTGKKITLECSQTMGHDKMYWYQQDPGMELHLIHYSYGVNSTEKGDLSSESTVSRIRTEHFPLTLESARPSHTSQYLCASSEYSGYTGELFFGEGSRLTVL.

V gene TRBV5-1 combines with J gene TRBJ1-3; 10 nucleotides line up with TRBD1. The germline gives CDR1 SGHRS, CDR2 YFSETQ. With 4 bases clipped from V and 3 bases from J, the junction kept 7 bases outside the gene matches. This CDR3 is 16 amino acids long. CDR3 coding DNA: TGCGCCAGCAGCCCAGGGACAGGGGTGTTTGGAAACACCATATATTTT. It translates to CASSPGTGVFGNTIYF.

Written as DNA, the CDR3 is TGTGCCAGCTCACAAGGAACCCTAGCGGGAGGTAGCGAGCAGTACTTC. Amino acid sequence: CASSQGTLAGGSEQYF. The V and J genes are TRBV18 and TRBJ2-7; 11 nucleotides match TRBD2. With V trimmed by 4 bases and J by 6 bases, 11 bases remained unmatched. The germline gives CDR1 KGHSH, CDR2 LQKENI. There are 16 residues in the CDR3.

The rearrangement joins TRBV7-8 to TRBJ1-1; a weak D match, TRBD1 (5 bases). This CDR3 is built from 15 residues. The germline V gene has CDR1 SGHVS and CDR2 FQNEAQ. V lost 3 bases to trimming and J lost 2 bases, with 13 bases between them. The CDR3 here is CASSFAIRTNTEAFF. As DNA, the CDR3 is TGTGCCAGCAGCTTTGCTATACGGACAAACACTGAAGCTTTCTTT.

The chain carries TRBV6-1 and TRBJ1-5; D perhaps matches TRBD1 (5 bases). This CDR3 contains 17 residues. V lost 2 bases and J 15 bases, leaving 29 bases between the germline ends. The germline V gene has CDR1 MNHNS and CDR2 SASEGT. CDR3 sequence (DNA): TGTGCCAGCAGTGAATGGCTTTGGGGGGTAGCCCCCAAAGGTCCGCATTTT. Its protein is CASSEWLWGVAPKGPHF.

The chain uses TRBV6-1 and TRBJ2-1; no definite D call. Trimming cost V 7 bases and J 4 bases, with 8 bases left between them. The V gene's germline CDR1 is MNHNS and CDR2 SASEGT. There are 12 residues in the CDR3. CDR3 sequence (DNA): TGTGCCAGCAAGCGATTGTACAATGAGCAGTTCTTC. Protein: CASKRLYNEQFF.

The chain carries TRBV6-5 and TRBJ2-3; 9 bases align to TRBD1. Germline CDR1 reads MNHEY; CDR2 reads SVGAGI. Germline trimming cut 3 bases from V and 8 bases from J; bases unmatched to any gene: 9. This CDR3 spans 15 amino acids. CDR3 in DNA: TGTGCCAGCAGTTATGAGGGACAGGGCGTAGGTACGCAGTATTTT. Translated, it gives CASSYEGQGVGTQYF.

The chain links TRBV10-2 to TRBJ2-1; TRBD2 agrees at 10 bases. Germline CDR1 WSHSY, CDR2 SAAADI. The junction had 4 bases not matched to a gene; V was cut back by 5 bases and J by 3 bases. This CDR3 comprises 15 residues. The CDR3 DNA sequence: TGCGCCAGCAGTAGTGGGACTAGCGTCTACAATGAGCAGTTCTTC. Its translation: CASSSGTSVYNEQFF.

The chain carries TRBV2 and TRBJ1-2; 7 bases match TRBD1. This CDR3 contains 14 residues. V shed 6 bases and J 1 base; nucleotides not matched to a gene: 5. CDR1 SNHLY and CDR2 FYNNEI come from the germline V gene. CDR3 protein: CASSPTGINYGYTF. The CDR3 nucleotides read TGTGCCAGCAGCCCGACAGGGATTAACTATGGCTACACCTTC.

This clone showed up just a few times. The gene calls are TRBV7-6 and TRBJ2-7, with D hard to call. CDR3 length equals 15 residues. V lost 1 base to trimming and J lost 0 bases, with 10 bases between them. From germline, CDR1 is SGHVS and CDR2 FNYEAQ. The CDR3 DNA reads TGTGCCAGCAGCTTAGGTGGAACCCTCTCCTACGAGCAGTACTTC. As protein: CASSLGGTLSYEQYF.

The rearrangement links TRBV6-1 to TRBJ1-5; D unclear. The CDR3 runs to 14 residues. In germline, CDR1 is MNHNS, CDR2 SASEGT. Trimming removed 8 bases at V and 2 bases at J, with 13 bases between. The chain's CDR3 is CASCVTQGNQPQHF. The DNA of the CDR3 is TGTGCCAGCTGTGTCACTCAGGGCAATCAGCCCCAGCATTTT.

The gene calls are TRBV25-1 and TRBJ1-2; maybe TRBD1 (6 bases). This CDR3 contains 16 residues. Trimming stripped 3 bases from V and 8 bases from J, with 22 bases between. The V gene's germline CDR1 is MGHDK and CDR2 SYGVNS. The CDR3 region is CASSDGLGGLTKGYTF. The CDR3 DNA reads as TGTGCCAGCAGTGACGGGCTGGGGGGGCTAACGAAAGGCTACACCTTC.

The CDR3 region is CASSPDPPSYNEQFF. CDR3 sequence (DNA): TGCGCCAGCAGCCCGGACCCACCATCCTACAATGAGCAGTTCTTC. The J gene is TRBJ2-1, the V gene TRBV5-1; D is uncertain. This CDR3 is built from 15 residues. The germline CDR1 and CDR2 sequences are SGHRS and YFSETQ. Trimming pared 4 bases from V and 1 base from J, leaving 12 bases between.

This clone was recorded only once. V usage is TRBV6-4 and J usage is TRBJ2-1; 8 positions match TRBD1. The length of the CDR3 is 14 residues. The germline CDR1 and CDR2 sequences are MRHNA and SNTAGT. The trim removed 7 bases at V and 5 bases at J, leaving 7 bases unmatched. The DNA of the CDR3 is TGTGCCAGCATCGGACAGGGACGGCACAATGAGCAGTTCTTC. Translated, it gives CASIGQGRHNEQFF.